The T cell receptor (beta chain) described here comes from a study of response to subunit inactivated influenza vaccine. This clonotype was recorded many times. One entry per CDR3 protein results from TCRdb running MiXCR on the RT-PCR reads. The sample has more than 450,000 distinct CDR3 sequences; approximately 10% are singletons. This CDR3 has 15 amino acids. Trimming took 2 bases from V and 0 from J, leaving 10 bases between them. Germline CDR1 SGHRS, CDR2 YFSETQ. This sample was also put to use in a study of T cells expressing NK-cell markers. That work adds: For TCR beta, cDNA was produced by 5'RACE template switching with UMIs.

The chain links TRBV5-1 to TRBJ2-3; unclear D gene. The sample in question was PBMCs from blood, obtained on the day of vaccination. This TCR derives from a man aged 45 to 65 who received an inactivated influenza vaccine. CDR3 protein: CASSFKGSSTDTQYF. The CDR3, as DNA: TGCGCCAGCAGCTTTAAAGGATCTAGCACAGATACGCAGTATTTT.